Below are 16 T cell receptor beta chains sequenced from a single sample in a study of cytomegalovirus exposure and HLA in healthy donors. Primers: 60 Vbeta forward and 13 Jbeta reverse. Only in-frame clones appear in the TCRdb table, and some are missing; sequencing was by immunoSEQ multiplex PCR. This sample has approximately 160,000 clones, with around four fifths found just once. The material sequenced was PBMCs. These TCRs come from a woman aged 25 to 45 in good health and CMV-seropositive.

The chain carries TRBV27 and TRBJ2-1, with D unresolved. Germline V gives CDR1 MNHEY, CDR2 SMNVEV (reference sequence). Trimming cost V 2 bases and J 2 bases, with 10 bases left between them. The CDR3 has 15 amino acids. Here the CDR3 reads CASSLDLVPYNEQFF. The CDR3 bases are TGTGCCAGCAGTTTAGATCTAGTACCCTACAATGAGCAGTTCTTC.

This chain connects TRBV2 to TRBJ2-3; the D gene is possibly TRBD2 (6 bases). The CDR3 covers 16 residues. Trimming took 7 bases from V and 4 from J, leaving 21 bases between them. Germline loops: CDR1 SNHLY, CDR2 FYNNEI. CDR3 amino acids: CASTRGVLAAADTQYF. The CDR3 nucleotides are TGTGCCAGCACCCGAGGGGTACTAGCTGCGGCAGATACGCAGTATTTT.

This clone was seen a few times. In DNA form, the CDR3 reads TGTGCCAGCACTAGCGGGCGAAACAATGAGCAGTTCTTC. The encoded protein is CASTSGRNNEQFF. This chain links TRBV2 with TRBJ2-1, with 8 bases that match TRBD2. V lost 7 bases and J lost 5; bases outside the gene matches: 4. This CDR3 contains 13 residues. From germline, CDR1 is SNHLY and CDR2 FYNNEI. Combining the CDR3 with reference TRBV2 and TRBJ2-1 gives the whole variable domain EPEVTQTPSHQVTQMGQEVILRCVPISNHLYFYWYRQILGQKVEFLVSFYNNEISEKSEIFDDQFSVERPDGSNFTLKIRSTKLEDSAMYFCASTSGRNNEQFFGPGTRLTVL.

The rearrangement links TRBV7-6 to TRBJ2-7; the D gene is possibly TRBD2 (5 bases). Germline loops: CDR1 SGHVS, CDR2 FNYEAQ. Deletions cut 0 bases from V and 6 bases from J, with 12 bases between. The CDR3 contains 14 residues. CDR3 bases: TGTGCCAGCAGCTTAGCAGGGAGCGGCGGCGAGCAGTACTTC. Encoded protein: CASSLAGSGGEQYF.

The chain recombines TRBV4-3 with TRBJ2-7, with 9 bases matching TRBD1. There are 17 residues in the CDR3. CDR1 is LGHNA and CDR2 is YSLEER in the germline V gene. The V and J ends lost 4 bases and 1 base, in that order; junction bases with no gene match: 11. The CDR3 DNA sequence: TGCGCCAGCAGCCCTCAAATCACGGGACAGGGTTCCTACGAGCAGTACTTC. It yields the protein CASSPQITGQGSYEQYF.

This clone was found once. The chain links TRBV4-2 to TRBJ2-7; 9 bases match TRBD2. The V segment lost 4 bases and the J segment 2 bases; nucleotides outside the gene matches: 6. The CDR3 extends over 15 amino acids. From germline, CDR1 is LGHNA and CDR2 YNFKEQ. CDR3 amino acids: CASSLGREGPYEQYF. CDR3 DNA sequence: TGTGCCAGCAGCCTCGGGCGGGAGGGCCCCTACGAGCAGTACTTC.

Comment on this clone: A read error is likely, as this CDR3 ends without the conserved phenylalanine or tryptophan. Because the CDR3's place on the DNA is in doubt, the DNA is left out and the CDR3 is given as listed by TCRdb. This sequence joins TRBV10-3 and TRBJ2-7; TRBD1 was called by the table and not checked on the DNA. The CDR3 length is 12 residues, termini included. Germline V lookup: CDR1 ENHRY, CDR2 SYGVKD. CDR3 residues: CAISDGQPSTRL.

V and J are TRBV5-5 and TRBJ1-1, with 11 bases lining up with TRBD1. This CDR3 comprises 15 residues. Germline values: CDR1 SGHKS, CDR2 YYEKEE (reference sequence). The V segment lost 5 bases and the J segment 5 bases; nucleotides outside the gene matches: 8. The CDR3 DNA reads TGTGCCAGCAGACAGGGACAGGGGGTTCGAACTGAAGCTTTCTTT. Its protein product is CASRQGQGVRTEAFF.

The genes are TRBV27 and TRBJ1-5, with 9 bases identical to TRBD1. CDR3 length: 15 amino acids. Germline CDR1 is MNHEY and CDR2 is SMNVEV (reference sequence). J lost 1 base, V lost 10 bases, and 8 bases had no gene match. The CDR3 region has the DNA TGTGCCACCGCCCCGGGGACAGGGAGCAATCAGCCCCAGCATTTT. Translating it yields CATAPGTGSNQPQHF.

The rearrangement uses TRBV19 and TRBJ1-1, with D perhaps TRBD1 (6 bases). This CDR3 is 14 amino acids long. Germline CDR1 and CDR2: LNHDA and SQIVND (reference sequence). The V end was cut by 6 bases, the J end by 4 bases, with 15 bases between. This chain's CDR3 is CASSTGQYGTEAFF. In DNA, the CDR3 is TGTGCCAGTAGCACAGGACAGTACGGCACTGAAGCTTTCTTT.

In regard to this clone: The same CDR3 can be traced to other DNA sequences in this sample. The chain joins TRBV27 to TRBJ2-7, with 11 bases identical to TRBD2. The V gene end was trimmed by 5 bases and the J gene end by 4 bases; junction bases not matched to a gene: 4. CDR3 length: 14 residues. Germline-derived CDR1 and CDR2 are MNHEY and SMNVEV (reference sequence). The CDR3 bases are TGTGCCAGCAGTCCAGGGACTAGCGGTTACGAGCAGTACTTC. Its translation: CASSPGTSGYEQYF.

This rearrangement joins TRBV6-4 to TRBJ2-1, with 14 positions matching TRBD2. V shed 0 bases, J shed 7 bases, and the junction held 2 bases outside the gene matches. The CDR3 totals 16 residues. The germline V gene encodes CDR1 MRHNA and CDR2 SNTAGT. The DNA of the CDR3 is TGTGCCAGCAGTGACTCCGGGACTAGCGGGAGTAATGAGCAGTTCTTC. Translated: CASSDSGTSGSNEQFF.

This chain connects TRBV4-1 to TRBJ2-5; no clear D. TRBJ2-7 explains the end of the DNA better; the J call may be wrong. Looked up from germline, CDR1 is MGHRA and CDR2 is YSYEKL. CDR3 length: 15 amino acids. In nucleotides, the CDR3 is TGCGCCAGCAGCCAGCCCGGCAAGGTGGGCGACGAGCAGTACTTC. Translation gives CASSQPGKVGDEQYF.

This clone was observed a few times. The CDR3 here is CAISGGQVYTGELFF. In nucleotides, the CDR3 is TGTGCCATCAGTGGAGGACAGGTTTACACCGGGGAGCTGTTTTTT. The chain has TRBV10-3 and TRBJ2-2; TRBD1 agrees at 7 bases. Germline V gives CDR1 ENHRY, CDR2 SYGVKD. This CDR3 comprises 15 residues. V lost 4 bases, J lost 3 bases, and 5 bases stayed unmatched.

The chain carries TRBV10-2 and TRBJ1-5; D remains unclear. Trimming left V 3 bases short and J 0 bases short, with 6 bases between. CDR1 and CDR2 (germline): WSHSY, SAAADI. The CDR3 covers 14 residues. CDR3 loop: CASSEPDSNQPQHF. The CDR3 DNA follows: TGCGCCAGCAGTGAACCAGATAGCAATCAGCCCCAGCATTTT.

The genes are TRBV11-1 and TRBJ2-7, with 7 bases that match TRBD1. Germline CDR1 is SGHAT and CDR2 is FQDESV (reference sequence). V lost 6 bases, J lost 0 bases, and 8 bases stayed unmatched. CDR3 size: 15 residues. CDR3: CASSSRDRISYEQYF. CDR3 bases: TGTGCCAGCAGTTCCCGGGACAGAATCTCCTACGAGCAGTACTTC.